Below are 26 T cell receptor beta chains sequenced from a single sample in a study of cytomegalovirus exposure and HLA in healthy donors. Amplification used 60 Vbeta primers and 13 Jbeta primers. Clones were read by immunoSEQ multiplex PCR, and TCRdb kept only the in-frame ones, dropping some. The table records over 100,000 clones, 76% of them present only once. Sequencing input: PBMCs. The receptors were gathered from a female donor in good health and CMV-seropositive.

V and J are TRBV5-1 and TRBJ1-6; TRBD1 matches 8 bases. The CDR3 loop spans 15 amino acids. V lost 4 bases, J lost 7 bases, and 7 bases stayed unmatched. The V gene's germline CDR1 is SGHRS and CDR2 YFSETQ. CDR3: CASSPDRGGNSPLHF. As DNA, the CDR3 is TGCGCCAGCAGCCCCGACAGGGGCGGCAATTCACCCCTCCACTTT.

This chain connects TRBV5-1 to TRBJ2-2, with D tentatively TRBD1 (6 bases). The germline V and J ends were trimmed by 0 bases and 5 bases, with 8 bases remaining between them. CDR3 size: 14 residues. In germline, CDR1 is SGHRS, CDR2 YFSETQ. This CDR3 reads CASSLGDRTGELFF. The DNA for the CDR3 is TGCGCCAGCAGCTTGGGCGACAGGACCGGGGAGCTGTTTTTT.

For the CDR3, the DNA is TGCGCCAGCAGCGGCGGACAGTGGTCGAACACTGAAGCTTTCTTT. Its protein is CASSGGQWSNTEAFF. The chain couples TRBV5-1 to TRBJ1-1; maybe TRBD1 (6 bases). With 4 bases removed from V and 1 base from J, the gap between germline ends came to 14 bases. From germline, CDR1 is SGHRS and CDR2 YFSETQ. This CDR3 has 15 amino acids.

V usage is TRBV5-1 and J usage is TRBJ2-1; 8 bases are a match to TRBD1. The germline V gene encodes CDR1 SGHRS and CDR2 YFSETQ. V lost 4 bases to trimming and J lost 4 bases; unmatched junction nucleotides: 4. There are 14 residues in the CDR3. CDR3 sequence: CASSTRQGYNEQFF. Written as DNA, the CDR3 is TGCGCCAGCAGCACCCGACAGGGGTACAATGAGCAGTTCTTC.

V and J are TRBV5-6 and TRBJ2-5; unclear D gene. CDR3 length: 13 amino acids. V lost 4 bases and J lost 7, with 14 bases in between. Germline CDR1 is SGHDT and CDR2 is YYEEEE. CDR3 nucleotide sequence: TGTGCCAGCAGCCCTAATTTGGGCCGGACCCAGTACTTC. It encodes CASSPNLGRTQYF.

The V call is TRBV18, the J call TRBJ2-2; D is perhaps TRBD2 (5 bases). V dropped 3 bases and J dropped 5 bases, with 7 bases sitting between them. The germline gives CDR1 KGHSH, CDR2 LQKENI. The CDR3 is 13 residues long. The CDR3 here is CASSPTGTGELFF. CDR3 nucleotide sequence: TGTGCCAGCTCACCGACGGGGACCGGGGAGCTGTTTTTT.

The gene calls are TRBV14 and TRBJ1-3; D unclear. The CDR3 loop spans 15 amino acids. Deletions cut 4 bases from V and 0 bases from J, with 10 bases between. CDR1 and CDR2 from the germline V gene are SGHDN and FVKESK. CDR3 sequence: CASSPGRSSGNTIYF. CDR3 sequence (DNA): TGTGCCAGCAGCCCTGGGAGGAGCTCTGGAAACACCATATATTTT.

Only one count was recorded for this clone. The rearrangement joins TRBV9 to TRBJ2-2, with D possibly TRBD1 on 5 matching bases. With 0 bases removed from V and 4 bases from J, the gap between germline ends came to 7 bases. From germline, CDR1 is SGDLS and CDR2 YYNGEE. This CDR3 spans 14 amino acids. CDR3 protein: CASSVGQGTGELFF. The CDR3 nucleotides are TGTGCCAGCAGCGTAGGTCAGGGCACCGGGGAGCTGTTTTTT.

The rearrangement uses TRBV6-6 and TRBJ1-1, with 9 bases lining up with TRBD1. Germline V gene sequence: CDR1 MNHNY, CDR2 SVGAGI (reference sequence). V was pared by 5 bases and J by 7 bases, with 2 bases of the junction left unmatched. CDR3 length equals 12 residues. For the CDR3, the DNA is TGTGCCAGCAGTCGACAGGGGGATGAAGCTTTCTTT. It yields the protein CASSRQGDEAFF.

The chain employs TRBV2 and TRBJ1-4; a possible D gene is TRBD1 (6 bases). This CDR3 is 15 amino acids long. Trimming shortened V by 6 bases and J by 3 bases, and 14 bases separated the two germline ends. CDR1 and CDR2 (germline): SNHLY, FYNNEI. The CDR3 nucleotides read TGTGCCAGCAGAGGACAGACTAATCCTAATGAAAAACTGTTTTTT. Its translation is CASRGQTNPNEKLFF.

This clone was counted only a few times. The chain is built from TRBV6-6 and TRBJ1-1; D perhaps matches TRBD1 (6 bases). The germline V gene has CDR1 MNHNY and CDR2 SVGAGI (reference sequence). V was clipped by 2 bases and J by 6 bases, with 10 bases between them. The CDR3 covers 13 residues. The CDR3 coding sequence is TGTGCCAGCAGTTACCGGCAGGGGTCTGAAGCTTTCTTT. Amino acids: CASSYRQGSEAFF.

CDR3 region: CASSHRAGYEQYF. Written as DNA, the CDR3 is TGTGCCAGCAGTCACAGGGCCGGCTACGAGCAGTACTTC. The V call is TRBV27, the J call TRBJ2-7, with D maybe TRBD1 (6 bases). The V and J ends lost 5 bases and 3 bases respectively, with 11 bases between them. This CDR3 spans 13 amino acids. CDR1 and CDR2 (germline): MNHEY, SMNVEV (reference sequence).

The rearrangement links TRBV7-9 to TRBJ1-5; a possible D gene is TRBD1 (6 bases). V was clipped by 5 bases and J by 2 bases, with 13 bases between them. CDR3 length equals 15 residues. CDR1 and CDR2 from the germline V gene are SEHNR and FQNEAQ (reference sequence). The CDR3 DNA reads as TGTGCCAGCAGCGACGGGACAAACGGCAATCAGCCCCAGCATTTT. The encoded protein is CASSDGTNGNQPQHF.

The chain recombines TRBV5-1 with TRBJ1-1; D is unresolved. Looked up from germline, CDR1 is SGHRS and CDR2 is YFSETQ. The length of the CDR3 is 13 residues. The germline V and J ends were trimmed by 0 bases and 5 bases, with 8 bases remaining between them. CDR3 region: CASSLDGTTEAFF. The CDR3 DNA sequence: TGCGCCAGCAGCTTGGATGGTACTACTGAAGCTTTCTTT.

The CDR3 DNA reads as TGTGCCAGCAGCATGACTAGCGGGAGTGTAGATACGCAGTATTTT. As protein: CASSMTSGSVDTQYF. The gene calls are TRBV7-9 and TRBJ2-3, with 12 bases that match TRBD2. The CDR3 covers 15 residues. J lost 5 bases, V lost 5 bases, and 5 bases had no gene match. Looked up from germline, CDR1 is SEHNR and CDR2 is FQNEAQ (reference sequence).

The chain has TRBV7-2 and TRBJ2-7; the match to TRBD1 covers 7 bases. Germline CDR1 and CDR2: SGHTA and FQGNSA. The CDR3 loop spans 13 amino acids. With 5 bases clipped from V and 0 bases from J, the junction kept 1 base outside the gene matches. The CDR3 nucleotides are TGTGCCAGCAGCCAGGGGGTCTCCTACGAGCAGTACTTC. Translated, it gives CASSQGVSYEQYF. Combining the CDR3 with reference TRBV7-2 and TRBJ2-7 gives the whole variable domain GAGVSQSPSNKVTEKGKDVELRCDPISGHTALYWYRQSLGQGLEFLIYFQGNSAPDKSGLPSDRFSAERTGGSVSTLTIQRTQQEDSAVYLCASSQGVSYEQYFGPGTRLTVT.

The chain uses TRBV7-9 and TRBJ1-1; 9 bases align to TRBD1. Germline V gene data show CDR1 as SEHNR and CDR2 as FQNEAQ (reference sequence). After removal of 3 bases from V and 5 bases from J, the junction contained 7 bases not matched to a gene. The CDR3 has 15 residues. The CDR3 nucleotides are TGTGCCAGCAGCTTCAAAACAGGGGGCTTAACTGAAGCTTTCTTT. It yields the protein CASSFKTGGLTEAFF. Filled out from reference TRBV7-9 and TRBJ1-1, the complete variable domain reads DTGVSQNPRHKITKRGQNVTFRCDPISEHNRLYWYRQTLGQGPEFLTYFQNEAQLEKSRLLSDRFSAERPKGSFSTLEIQRTEQGDSAMYLCASSFKTGGLTEAFFGQGTRLTVV.

This clone was recorded a few times. The chain is built from TRBV2 and TRBJ2-7, with D perhaps TRBD2 (8 bases). This CDR3 contains 22 residues. Looked up from germline, CDR1 is SNHLY and CDR2 is FYNNEI. With 7 bases removed from V and 2 bases from J, the gap between germline ends came to 39 bases. The CDR3 nucleotides read TGTGCCAGCATTGATAACCCTCAGGGGGTTGCGGGAGGTATTGGACCAGCCTACGAGCAGTACTTC. Protein: CASIDNPQGVAGGIGPAYEQYF.

V is TRBV7-9 and J is TRBJ2-5; the D gene is possibly TRBD2 (5 bases). V was pared by 0 bases and J by 5 bases, with 10 bases between. The CDR3 covers 14 residues. Per germline, CDR1 SEHNR and CDR2 FQNEAQ (reference sequence). This chain's CDR3 is CASSLASGVETQYF. DNA of the CDR3: TGTGCCAGCAGCTTAGCTTCCGGGGTGGAGACCCAGTACTTC.

The count of this clone is one. The chain uses TRBV7-2 and TRBJ1-4; TRBD1 matches 7 bases. V lost 5 bases, J lost 7 bases, and 13 bases stayed unmatched. The CDR3 is 16 residues long. Per germline, CDR1 SGHTA and CDR2 FQGNSA. The CDR3 region is CASSLALGTVSEKLFF. The CDR3 nucleotides read TGTGCCAGCAGCCTCGCGTTGGGGACAGTCTCTGAAAAACTGTTTTTT. Combining the CDR3 with reference TRBV7-2 and TRBJ1-4 gives the whole variable domain GAGVSQSPSNKVTEKGKDVELRCDPISGHTALYWYRQSLGQGLEFLIYFQGNSAPDKSGLPSDRFSAERTGGSVSTLTIQRTQQEDSAVYLCASSLALGTVSEKLFFGSGTQLSVL.

This clone was observed a few times. The chain recombines TRBV27 with TRBJ1-1; perhaps TRBD1 as D (6 bases). This CDR3 has 15 residues. Per germline, CDR1 MNHEY and CDR2 SMNVEV (reference sequence). V was clipped by 4 bases and J by 1 base, with 13 bases between them. The CDR3 sequence is CASSYRGGRNTEAFF. In DNA, the CDR3 is TGTGCCAGCAGTTACCGGGGGGGGCGGAACACTGAAGCTTTCTTT.

Concerning this clone: The sample carries other DNA sequences with the same CDR3. This sequence joins TRBV10-1 and TRBJ2-3; TRBD2 might be the D (5 bases). The CDR3 is made up of 14 amino acids. V was trimmed by 4 bases and J by 0 bases, leaving 8 bases between them. The germline CDR1 and CDR2 sequences are WNHNN and SYGVQD (reference sequence). The chain's CDR3 is CASSVGGSTDTQYF. The CDR3 nucleotides are TGCGCCAGCAGTGTTGGCGGGAGCACAGATACGCAGTATTTT.

The CDR3 DNA reads as TGTGCCAGCACCAGAAGCGGGAGTGAGACCCAGTACTTC. It yields the protein CASTRSGSETQYF. The chain carries TRBV6-5 and TRBJ2-5, with 8 positions matching TRBD2. Germline V gene data show CDR1 as MNHEY and CDR2 as SVGAGI. This CDR3 is built from 13 residues. V dropped 7 bases and J dropped 5; count of bases not matched to a gene: 6.

In regard to this clone: The same CDR3 arises from other DNA sequences in this sample as well. V gene TRBV2 combines with J gene TRBJ1-1; no reliable D call. CDR3 length: 13 amino acids. The V gene's germline CDR1 is SNHLY and CDR2 FYNNEI. With 5 bases removed from V and 1 base from J, the gap between germline ends came to 8 bases. The CDR3 DNA reads TGTGCCAGCAGTTCCTCGGGGAACACTGAAGCTTTCTTT. Translated: CASSSSGNTEAFF.

Note on this clone: One end of the junction does not line up with germline, which may come from a read error. The CDR3, as DNA: TGTGCCAGCAGCTTGGCCGAGAACGCTGAAGCTTTCTTT. It codes for CASSLAENAEAFF. The rearrangement joins TRBV5-6 to TRBJ1-1; D is undetermined. CDR1 SGHDT and CDR2 YYEEEE come from the germline V gene. CDR3 length: 13 amino acids.

This clone came up a few times. The genes are TRBV21-1 and TRBJ1-2. TRBV21-1 is marked as a pseudogene. This CDR3 has 11 residues. The chain's CDR3 is CARGENYGYTF. The CDR3, as DNA: TGTGCCAGGGGAGAAAACTATGGCTACACCTTC.